Listed below are T cell receptor beta chains from one sample, sequenced in a study of PD-1 blockade in classical Hodgkin lymphoma. Repertoires were generated with immunoSEQ multiplex PCR, while TCRdb's copy carries only in-frame clones and drops some. Found here are around 30,000 clones, about 93% of them singletons; the top ten hold approximately 0.27%. The specimen comprised CD4+ T cells from blood, sampled before the fourth cycle of nivolumab. The receptors were sampled from a human donor with classical Hodgkin lymphoma. CDR3s include the opening cysteine and the closing phenylalanine or tryptophan. Fields, in order: clone size, D gene, V gene, J gene, CDR3 protein, CDR3 DNA. A D gene is named only where the DNA matches it firmly. Clone size appears in some rows only: once, few, many, or a class for an expanded clone.

-	TRBD1	TRBV30	TRBJ2-1	CAWSVLWDRGINEQFF	TGTGCCTGGAGTGTCTTATGGGACAGGGGGATCAATGAGCAGTTCTTC
-	-	TRBV30	TRBJ2-7	CAWSVRAGPGSEQYF	TGTGCCTGGAGTGTACGGGCAGGGCCAGGCTCCGAGCAGTACTTC
-	TRBD2	TRBV7-9	TRBJ2-7	CASSRGLAGNEQYF	TGTGCCAGCAGCAGGGGACTAGCGGGAAACGAGCAGTACTTC
-	-	TRBV19	TRBJ1-3	CASSIDRLEPGTVSGNTIYF	TGTGCCAGTAGTATAGATCGTCTTGAGCCCGGTACAGTCTCTGGAAACACCATATATTTT
-	-	TRBV5-1	TRBJ2-7	CASSLAAMILNYEQYF	TGCGCCAGCAGCTTGGCCGCCATGATTCTGAACTACGAGCAGTACTTC
-	TRBD2	TRBV28	TRBJ2-2	CASSFIAGVGTGELFF	TGTGCCAGCAGTTTCATAGCGGGAGTGGGCACCGGGGAGCTGTTTTTT
once	-	TRBV5-1	TRBJ2-5	CASSPLNLETQYF	TGCGCCAGCAGCCCTCTTAATCTCGAGACCCAGTACTTC
-	TRBD2	TRBV5-1	TRBJ2-2	CASSSDTRASGRLSRNTGELFF	TGCGCCAGCAGCTCCGATACACGGGCTAGCGGAAGACTAAGTAGGAACACCGGGGAGCTGTTTTTT
-	TRBD2	TRBV10-3	TRBJ2-7	CAISEPGLVSYEQYF	TGTGCCATCAGTGAGCCCGGACTAGTATCGTACGAGCAGTACTTC
-	-	TRBV10-3	TRBJ2-2	CAISEPGLNTGELFF	TGTGCCATCAGTGAGCCTGGACTGAACACCGGGGAGCTGTTTTTT
-	TRBD2	TRBV10-1	TRBJ2-7	CASSDLAGGPYEQYF	TGCGCCAGCAGTGATCTAGCGGGAGGGCCCTACGAGCAGTACTTC
-	-	TRBV7-5	TRBJ2-4	CVRSPRDRTLAKNIQYF	TGTGTCAGAAGCCCCCGGGACAGAACGTTAGCCAAAAACATTCAGTACTTC
-	-	TRBV7-9	TRBJ2-3	CASSFSISTDTQYF	TGTGCCAGCAGCTTTTCAATCAGCACAGATACGCAGTATTTT
-	-	TRBV30	TRBJ1-1	CAWSVYQDTNTEAFF	TGTGCCTGGAGTGTTTACCAGGATACGAACACTGAAGCTTTCTTT
-	-	TRBV11-3	TRBJ2-5	CASSLDGVETQYF	TGTGCCAGCAGCTTAGATGGAGTAGAGACCCAGTACTTC
-	TRBD1	TRBV19	TRBJ1-2	CASSSRGQRYGYTF	TGTGCCAGTAGTTCCCGGGGACAGCGGTATGGCTACACCTTC
-	-	TRBV25-1	TRBJ2-7	CASSSTFRDRSEQYF	TGTGCCAGCAGTTCTACATTCAGGGATCGGAGCGAGCAGTACTTC
-	TRBD1	TRBV29-1	TRBJ1-1	CSVEVTTGMNTEAFF	TGCAGCGTTGAAGTAACGACAGGGATGAACACTGAAGCTTTCTTT
-	-	TRBV2	TRBJ2-1	CASSSGTDSYNEQFF	TGTGCCAGCAGTTCCGGGACGGACTCCTACAATGAGCAGTTCTTC
-	-	TRBV19	TRBJ1-1	CASSIGAGNTEAFF	TGTGCCAGTAGTATTGGAGCGGGGAACACTGAAGCTTTCTTT
few	-	TRBV19	TRBJ2-7	CASSIAATDEQYF	TGTGCCAGTAGTATCGCGGCAACAGACGAGCAGTACTTC
-	TRBD2	TRBV2	TRBJ2-1	CASRGLAGSEQFF	TGTGCCAGCCGCGGACTAGCCGGCAGTGAGCAGTTCTTC
-	TRBD2	TRBV28	TRBJ2-7	CASTLAGRYEQYF	TGTGCCAGCACCCTAGCGGGAAGGTACGAGCAGTACTTC
-	-	TRBV5-1	TRBJ2-5	CASSLAGGLPRETQYF	TGCGCCAGCAGCTTGGCCGGGGGACTTCCCCGAGAGACCCAGTACTTC